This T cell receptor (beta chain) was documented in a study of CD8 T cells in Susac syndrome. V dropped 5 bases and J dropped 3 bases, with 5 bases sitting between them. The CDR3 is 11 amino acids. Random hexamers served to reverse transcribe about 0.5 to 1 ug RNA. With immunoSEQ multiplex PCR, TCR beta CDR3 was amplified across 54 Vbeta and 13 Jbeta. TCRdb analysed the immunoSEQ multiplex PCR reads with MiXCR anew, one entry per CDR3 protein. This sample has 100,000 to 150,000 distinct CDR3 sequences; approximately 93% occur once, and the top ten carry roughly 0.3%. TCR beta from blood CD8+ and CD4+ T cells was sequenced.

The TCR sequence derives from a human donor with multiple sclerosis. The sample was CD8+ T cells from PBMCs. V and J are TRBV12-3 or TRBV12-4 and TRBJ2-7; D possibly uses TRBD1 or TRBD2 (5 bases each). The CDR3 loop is CASSGGYEQYV. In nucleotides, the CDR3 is TGTGCCAGCAGTGGGGGCTACGAGCAGTACGTC.